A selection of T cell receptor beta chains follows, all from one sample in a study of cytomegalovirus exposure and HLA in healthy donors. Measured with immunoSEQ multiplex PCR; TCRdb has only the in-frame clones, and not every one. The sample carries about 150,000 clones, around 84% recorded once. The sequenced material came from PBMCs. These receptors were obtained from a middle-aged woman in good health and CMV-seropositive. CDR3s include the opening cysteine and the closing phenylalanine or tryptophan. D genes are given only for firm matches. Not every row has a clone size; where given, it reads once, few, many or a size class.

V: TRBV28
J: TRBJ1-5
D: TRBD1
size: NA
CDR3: CASSLTGQGKQPQHF
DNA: TGTGCCAGCAGTTTAACGGGACAGGGGAAGCAGCCCCAGCATTTT

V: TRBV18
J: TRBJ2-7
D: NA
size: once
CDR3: CASSPRDSGEQYF
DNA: TGTGCCAGCTCACCACGGGACTCTGGCGAGCAGTACTTC

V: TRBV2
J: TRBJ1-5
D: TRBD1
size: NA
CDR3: CASSEQGTANQPQHF
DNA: TGTGCCAGCAGTGAACAAGGGACAGCTAATCAGCCCCAGCATTTT

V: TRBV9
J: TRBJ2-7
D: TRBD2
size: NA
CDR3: CASSVVAGAGTYEQYF
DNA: TGTGCCAGCAGCGTAGTAGCGGGGGCTGGAACCTACGAGCAGTACTTC

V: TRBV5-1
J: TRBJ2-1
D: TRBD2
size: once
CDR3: CASSPLAAGGPDEQFF
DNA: TGCGCCAGCAGCCCCCTGGCAGCGGGAGGGCCGGATGAGCAGTTCTTC

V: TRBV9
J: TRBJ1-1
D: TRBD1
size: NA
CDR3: CASSPRDRVYSEAFF
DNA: TGTGCCAGCAGCCCCCGGGACAGGGTATATTCTGAAGCTTTCTTT

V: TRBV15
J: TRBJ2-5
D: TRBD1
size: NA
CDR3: CATSTKGTAQETQYF
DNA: TGTGCCACCAGCACTAAAGGGACAGCTCAAGAGACCCAGTACTTC

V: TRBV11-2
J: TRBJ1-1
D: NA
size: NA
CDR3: CASSPGRYTEAFF
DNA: TGTGCCAGCAGCCCAGGGAGGTACACTGAAGCTTTCTTT

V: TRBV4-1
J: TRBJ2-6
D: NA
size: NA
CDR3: CASSQDTGANVLTF
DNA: TGCGCCAGCAGCCAAGATACTGGGGCCAACGTCCTGACTTTC

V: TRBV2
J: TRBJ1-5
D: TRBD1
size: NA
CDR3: CASSRDRADQPQHF
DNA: TGTGCCAGCTCACGGGACAGGGCCGATCAGCCCCAGCATTTT

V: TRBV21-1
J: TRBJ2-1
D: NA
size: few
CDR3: CASSKDGNNEQFF
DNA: TGTGCCAGCAGCAAAGACGGGAACAATGAGCAGTTCTTC

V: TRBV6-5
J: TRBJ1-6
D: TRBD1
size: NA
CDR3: CASKADRNNSPLHF
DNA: TGTGCCAGCAAGGCGGACAGGAATAATTCACCCCTCCACTTT

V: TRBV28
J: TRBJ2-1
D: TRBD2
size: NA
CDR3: CASSFLSGRTYNEQFF
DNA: TGTGCCAGCAGTTTCCTGAGCGGGAGGACCTACAATGAGCAGTTCTTC

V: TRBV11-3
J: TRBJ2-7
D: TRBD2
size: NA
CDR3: CASSLVTAGELEQYF
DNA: TGTGCCAGCAGCTTAGTGACCGCGGGAGAGCTCGAGCAGTACTTC

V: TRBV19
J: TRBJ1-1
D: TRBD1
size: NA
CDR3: CASSLQGGYTEAFF
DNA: TGTGCCAGTAGTTTACAGGGGGGTTACACTGAAGCTTTCTTT